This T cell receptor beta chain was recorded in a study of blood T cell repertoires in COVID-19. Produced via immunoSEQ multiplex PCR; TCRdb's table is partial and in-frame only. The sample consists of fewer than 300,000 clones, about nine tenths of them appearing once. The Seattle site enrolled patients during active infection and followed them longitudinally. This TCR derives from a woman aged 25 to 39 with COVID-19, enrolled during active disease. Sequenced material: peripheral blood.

The chain's CDR3 is CASTTGPARGETQYF. CDR3 in DNA: TGTGCCAGCACGACGGGGCCGGCCCGGGGGGAGACCCAGTACTTC. The chain has TRBV7-9 and TRBJ2-5, with D possibly being TRBD2 (6 bases). V dropped 7 bases and J dropped 5 bases, with 20 bases sitting between them. CDR1 and CDR2 from the germline V gene are SEHNR and FQNEAQ (reference sequence). The CDR3 has 15 residues.